This is a list of T cell receptor beta chains from one sample in a study of cytomegalovirus exposure and HLA in healthy donors. TCRdb's table, derived via immunoSEQ multiplex PCR, lists solely in-frame clones and lacks some. This table holds 90,000 to 140,000 clones, roughly 13% found once. Material: PBMCs. These receptors were obtained from a middle-aged man in good health and CMV-seropositive. The CDR3 runs from the conserved cysteine through the conserved F or W. The D gene is left open where the match is weak. Size is omitted from some rows. Given values are once, few, many or a class for expanded clones.

d_gene: TRBD2; v_gene: TRBV19; j_gene: TRBJ2-3; abundance: few; CDR3aa: CASSMASGSRDTQYF; CDR3nt: TGTGCCAGTAGTATGGCTAGCGGCTCAAGAGATACGCAGTATTTT
d_gene: .; v_gene: TRBV5-1; j_gene: TRBJ1-1; abundance: few; CDR3aa: CASSLGQTNTEAFF; CDR3nt: TGCGCCAGCAGCTTGGGACAAACGAACACTGAAGCTTTCTTT
d_gene: .; v_gene: TRBV11-3; j_gene: TRBJ2-1; abundance: .; CDR3aa: CASSAGGRELANEQFF; CDR3nt: TGTGCCAGCAGCGCCGGGGGGCGGGAGTTAGCAAATGAGCAGTTCTTC
d_gene: TRBD1; v_gene: TRBV30; j_gene: TRBJ2-7; abundance: .; CDR3aa: CAWSAGTGLSYEQYF; CDR3nt: TGTGCCTGGAGTGCCGGGACAGGGCTCTCCTACGAGCAGTACTTC
d_gene: TRBD2; v_gene: TRBV4-1; j_gene: TRBJ2-1; abundance: few; CDR3aa: CASSQGSVVSGRAGSYNEQFF; CDR3nt: TGCGCCAGCAGCCAAGGTAGTGTGGTTAGCGGGAGGGCCGGATCCTACAATGAGCAGTTCTTC
d_gene: TRBD2; v_gene: TRBV15; j_gene: TRBJ2-3; abundance: .; CDR3aa: CATSRDLIAGTTDTQYF; CDR3nt: TGTGCCACCAGCAGAGATCTAATAGCGGGGACCACAGATACGCAGTATTTT
d_gene: TRBD1; v_gene: TRBV23-1; j_gene: TRBJ2-5; abundance: few; CDR3aa: CASRDRVGDQETQYF; CDR3nt: TGCGCCAGCAGAGACAGGGTAGGGGACCAAGAGACCCAGTACTTC
d_gene: TRBD1; v_gene: TRBV6-1; j_gene: TRBJ2-7; abundance: .; CDR3aa: CASSPRQGGSYEQYF; CDR3nt: TGTGCCAGCAGCCCCCGACAGGGGGGCTCCTACGAGCAGTACTTC
d_gene: TRBD1; v_gene: TRBV29-1; j_gene: TRBJ2-5; abundance: .; CDR3aa: CSVEGGQGLFQETQYF; CDR3nt: TGCAGCGTTGAGGGGGGACAGGGTTTGTTCCAAGAGACCCAGTACTTC
d_gene: TRBD1; v_gene: TRBV30; j_gene: TRBJ2-7; abundance: few; CDR3aa: CAWSSRTGTYEQYF; CDR3nt: TGTGCCTGGAGTTCTCGGACAGGAACCTACGAGCAGTACTTC
d_gene: .; v_gene: TRBV6-1; j_gene: TRBJ2-1; abundance: .; CDR3aa: CASSEYRGSRYNEQFF; CDR3nt: TGTGCCAGCAGTGAATATCGAGGGAGTCGATACAATGAGCAGTTCTTC
d_gene: TRBD1; v_gene: TRBV13; j_gene: TRBJ2-7; abundance: .; CDR3aa: CASSSVKGATYEQYF; CDR3nt: TGTGCCAGCAGCTCAGTGAAGGGGGCAACCTACGAGCAGTACTTC
d_gene: .; v_gene: TRBV6-6; j_gene: TRBJ1-5; abundance: .; CDR3aa: CASRAASNQPQHF; CDR3nt: TGTGCCAGCCGCGCGGCGAGCAATCAGCCCCAGCATTTT
d_gene: TRBD2; v_gene: TRBV12-5; j_gene: TRBJ2-1; abundance: .; CDR3aa: CASLGQGGYNEQFF; CDR3nt: TGTGCTTCCCTGGGGCAGGGAGGGTACAATGAGCAGTTCTTC
d_gene: .; v_gene: TRBV11-2; j_gene: TRBJ2-7; abundance: .; CDR3aa: CASSLLASSYEQYF; CDR3nt: TGTGCCAGCAGCTTATTAGCTAGCTCCTACGAGCAGTACTTC
d_gene: TRBD2; v_gene: TRBV10-1; j_gene: TRBJ2-7; abundance: few; CDR3aa: CASPPGLAGVGEQYF; CDR3nt: TGCGCCAGCCCCCCGGGACTAGCGGGAGTAGGCGAGCAGTACTTC
d_gene: TRBD2; v_gene: TRBV7-6; j_gene: TRBJ2-7; abundance: .; CDR3aa: CASSLGTSGSYEQYF; CDR3nt: TGTGCCAGCAGCCTCGGGACTAGCGGTTCCTACGAGCAGTACTTC
d_gene: .; v_gene: TRBV6-4; j_gene: TRBJ1-2; abundance: few; CDR3aa: CASSHSPGGADLYGYTF; CDR3nt: TGTGCCAGCAGTCACTCTCCTGGGGGGGCCGACCTTTATGGCTACACCTTC
d_gene: TRBD2; v_gene: TRBV6-5; j_gene: TRBJ2-2; abundance: .; CDR3aa: CASRSGTNSGELFF; CDR3nt: TGTGCCAGCAGGAGTGGGACTAACTCCGGGGAGCTGTTTTTT
d_gene: .; v_gene: TRBV20-1; j_gene: TRBJ1-1; abundance: few; CDR3aa: CSARGDTEAFF; CDR3nt: TGCAGTGCCCGCGGGGACACTGAAGCTTTCTTT
d_gene: .; v_gene: TRBV5-1; j_gene: TRBJ2-3; abundance: .; CDR3aa: CASSFRSTDTQYF; CDR3nt: TGCGCCAGCAGCTTCCGTAGTACAGATACGCAGTATTTT
d_gene: .; v_gene: TRBV5-1; j_gene: TRBJ1-3; abundance: .; CDR3aa: CASRPTGSGNTIYF; CDR3nt: TGCGCCAGCAGGCCTACAGGGAGCGGAAACACCATATATTTT
d_gene: TRBD2; v_gene: TRBV5-4; j_gene: TRBJ2-3; abundance: .; CDR3aa: CASSLGLAGVRSTDTQYF; CDR3nt: TGTGCCAGCAGCTTGGGCCTAGCGGGAGTGAGGAGCACAGATACGCAGTATTTT
d_gene: .; v_gene: TRBV7-6; j_gene: TRBJ2-2; abundance: few; CDR3aa: CASVRGGTGELFF; CDR3nt: TGTGCCAGCGTAAGGGGAGGCACCGGGGAGCTGTTTTTT
d_gene: .; v_gene: TRBV18; j_gene: TRBJ1-5; abundance: few; CDR3aa: CASSPETLYQPQHF; CDR3nt: TGTGCCAGCTCACCGGAAACACTATACCAGCCCCAGCATTTT
d_gene: .; v_gene: TRBV7-9; j_gene: TRBJ2-5; abundance: .; CDR3aa: CASSTHRGGLQETQYF; CDR3nt: TGTGCCAGCAGCACACACAGGGGGGGGCTCCAAGAGACCCAGTACTTC
d_gene: TRBD1; v_gene: TRBV18; j_gene: TRBJ2-7; abundance: few; CDR3aa: CASSEAVGTGGPHF; CDR3nt: TGTGCCAGCTCAGAGGCGGTGGGGACAGGGGGCCCCCACTTC
d_gene: .; v_gene: TRBV7-9; j_gene: TRBJ1-4; abundance: .; CDR3aa: CASSYRVGEKLFF; CDR3nt: TGTGCCAGCAGCTACAGGGTCGGAGAAAAACTGTTTTTT
d_gene: .; v_gene: TRBV5-1; j_gene: TRBJ2-3; abundance: .; CDR3aa: CASSLILTEGTDTQYF; CDR3nt: TGCGCCAGCAGCTTGATTCTCACCGAGGGCACAGATACGCAGTATTTT
d_gene: .; v_gene: TRBV6-6; j_gene: TRBJ2-7; abundance: .; CDR3aa: CASSYDTSYEQYF; CDR3nt: TGTGCCAGCAGTTACGACACCTCCTACGAGCAGTACTTC
d_gene: TRBD1; v_gene: TRBV19; j_gene: TRBJ1-2; abundance: .; CDR3aa: CASREQGTYGYTF; CDR3nt: TGTGCCAGTAGAGAACAGGGGACCTATGGCTACACCTTC
d_gene: .; v_gene: TRBV19; j_gene: TRBJ1-1; abundance: few; CDR3aa: CASSIVRQNTEAFF; CDR3nt: TGTGCCAGTAGTATAGTAAGACAGAACACTGAAGCTTTCTTT
d_gene: .; v_gene: TRBV6-5; j_gene: TRBJ1-1; abundance: few; CDR3aa: CASSQGWGDPEAFF; CDR3nt: TGTGCCAGCAGCCAGGGTTGGGGGGATCCTGAAGCTTTCTTT
d_gene: TRBD1; v_gene: TRBV30; j_gene: TRBJ1-5; abundance: .; CDR3aa: CAWSTGGEYSNQPQHF; CDR3nt: TGTGCCTGGAGCACAGGGGGCGAATATAGCAATCAGCCCCAGCATTTT
d_gene: TRBD2; v_gene: TRBV5-6; j_gene: TRBJ2-5; abundance: .; CDR3aa: CASSQGLAGGAETQYF; CDR3nt: TGTGCCAGCAGCCAGGGACTAGCGGGAGGGGCTGAGACCCAGTACTTC